This T cell receptor (beta chain) emerged from a study of T cells after yellow fever vaccination. Looking at the study overall: The authors prepared low-cell-number fractions using SMART-Seq v4 Ultra Low Input. Findings and caveats of the study: Clonotype sharing between CD4 and CD8 compartments was small. The study found a weaker secondary response that peaked faster, day 5 versus 15. Most primary-vaccination clones reappeared after the booster (around 95% CD4, 88% CD8).

TCRdb reprocessed the 5' RACE reads via MiXCR and lists one record per CDR3 protein. The sample comprises hundreds of thousands of distinct CDR3 sequences, 9% to 15% of which are singletons, and 15% rests with the top ten. Ten or more counts support this clonotype. Its antigen is still unknown. Looked up from germline, CDR1 is DFQATT and CDR2 is SNEGSKA (reference sequence). The germline V and J ends were trimmed by 3 bases and 3 bases, with 8 bases remaining between them. CDR3 size: 12 residues. This clonotype was obtained from a man aged 30 to 39 who received the YFV17D yellow fever vaccine. The specimen comprised PBMCs, sampled on the day of the yellow fever booster vaccination. This sequence joins TRBV20-1 and TRBJ2-5; tentative D call: TRBD1 (5 bases). The DNA for the CDR3 is TGCAGTGCTAGGACAGTAGAAGAGACCCAGTACTTC. As protein: CSARTVEETQYF.